This TCR beta chain was sequenced in a study of CD8+ T cells in alopecia areata. Overall study results and limits: Lesional tissue from the scalp (especially in alopecia totalis/universalis) showed higher clonality than normal scalp. Besides other cells, scalp samples also yield sequences of resident alphabeta T cells from normal skin.

CDR1 is SQVTM and CDR2 is ANQGSEA in the germline V gene. CDR3 size: 13 residues. V was pared by 4 bases and J by 9 bases, with 3 bases of the junction left unmatched. After isolation, RNA underwent reverse transcription to generate cDNA as the sequencing template. Data came from immunoSEQ multiplex PCR; TCRdb stores just in-frame clones and leaves some out. In the table there are 150,000 to 200,000 clones, roughly 50% of which are singletons. PBMC-derived CD4+ and CD8+ T cells were sorted. Points on this clone: The antigen is undetermined.

Source material: CD4+ T cells sorted from blood. The receptor was derived from a human donor in good health. V usage is TRBV29-1 and J usage is TRBJ2-1; 13 bases are shared with TRBD2. CDR3: CSVGLAGGGEQFF. The CDR3 DNA reads TGCAGCGTTGGACTAGCGGGAGGTGGTGAGCAGTTCTTC.